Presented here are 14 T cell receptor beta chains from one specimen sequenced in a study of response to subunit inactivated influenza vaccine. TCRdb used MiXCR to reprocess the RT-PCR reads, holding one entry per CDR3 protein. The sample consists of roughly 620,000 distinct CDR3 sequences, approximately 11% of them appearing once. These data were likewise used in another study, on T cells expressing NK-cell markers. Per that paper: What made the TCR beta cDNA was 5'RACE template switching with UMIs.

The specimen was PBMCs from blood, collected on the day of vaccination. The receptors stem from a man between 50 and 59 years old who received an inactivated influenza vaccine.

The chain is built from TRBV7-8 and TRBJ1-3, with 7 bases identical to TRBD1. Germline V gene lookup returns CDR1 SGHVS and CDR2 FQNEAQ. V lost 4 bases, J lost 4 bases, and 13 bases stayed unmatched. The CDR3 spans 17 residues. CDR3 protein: CASSSSRTGRGGNTIYF. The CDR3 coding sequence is TGTGCCAGCAGCTCCTCTAGGACAGGCCGAGGAGGAAACACCATATATTTT.

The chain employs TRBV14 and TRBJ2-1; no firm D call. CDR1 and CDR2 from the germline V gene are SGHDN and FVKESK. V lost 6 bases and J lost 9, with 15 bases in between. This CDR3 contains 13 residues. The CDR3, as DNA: TGTGCCAGCAGTCAGCTCCGATTTGGTGAGCAGTTCTTC. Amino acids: CASSQLRFGEQFF.

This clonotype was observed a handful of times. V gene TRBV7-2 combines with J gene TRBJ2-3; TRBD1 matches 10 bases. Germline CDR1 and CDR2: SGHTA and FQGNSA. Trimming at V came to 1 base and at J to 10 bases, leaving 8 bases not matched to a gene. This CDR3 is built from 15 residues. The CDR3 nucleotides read TGTGCCAGCAGCTTAGGGGACAGGGGCCGTCAAGCGCAGTATTTT. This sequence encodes CASSLGDRGRQAQYF.

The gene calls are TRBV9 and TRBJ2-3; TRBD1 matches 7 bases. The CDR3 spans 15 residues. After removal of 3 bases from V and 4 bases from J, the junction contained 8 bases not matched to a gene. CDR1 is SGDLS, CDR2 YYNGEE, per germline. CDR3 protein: CASSARGQSSDTQYF. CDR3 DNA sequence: TGTGCCAGCAGCGCAAGGGGGCAGTCATCAGATACGCAGTATTTT.

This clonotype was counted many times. The CDR3 here is CASSKGRQTDTQYF. The CDR3 region has the DNA TGTGCCAGCAGTAAGGGCAGGCAGACAGATACGCAGTATTTT. The J gene is TRBJ2-3, the V gene TRBV2; D gene uncertain. The ends were cut back, 5 bases at V and 3 bases at J, with 12 bases in the middle. CDR1 and CDR2 from the germline V gene are SNHLY and FYNNEI. This CDR3 region has 14 residues.

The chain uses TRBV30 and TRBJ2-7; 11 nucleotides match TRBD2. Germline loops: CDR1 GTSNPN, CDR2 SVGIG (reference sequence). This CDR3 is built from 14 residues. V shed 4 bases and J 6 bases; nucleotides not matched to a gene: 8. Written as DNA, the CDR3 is TGTGCCTGGACCATAGCGGGGGGGCGAGGCGAGCAGTACTTC. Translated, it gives CAWTIAGGRGEQYF. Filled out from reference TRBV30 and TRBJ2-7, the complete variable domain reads SQTIHQWPATLVQPVGSPLSLECTVEGTSNPNLYWYRQAAGRGLQLLFYSVGIGQISSEVPQNLSASRPQDRQFILSSKKLLLSDSGFYLCAWTIAGGRGEQYFGPGTRLTVT.

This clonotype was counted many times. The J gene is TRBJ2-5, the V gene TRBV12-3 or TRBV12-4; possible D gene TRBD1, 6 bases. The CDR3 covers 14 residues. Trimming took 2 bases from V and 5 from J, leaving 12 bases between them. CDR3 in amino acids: CASSLRRQAETQYF. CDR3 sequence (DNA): TGTGCCAGCAGTTTAAGAAGACAGGCCGAGACCCAGTACTTC.

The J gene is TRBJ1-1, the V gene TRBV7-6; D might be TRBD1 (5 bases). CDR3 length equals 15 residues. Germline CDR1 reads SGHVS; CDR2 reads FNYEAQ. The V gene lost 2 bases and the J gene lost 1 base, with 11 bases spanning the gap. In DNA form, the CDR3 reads TGTGCCAGCAGCTTAATATTGGGGGAGAACACTGAAGCTTTCTTT. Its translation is CASSLILGENTEAFF.

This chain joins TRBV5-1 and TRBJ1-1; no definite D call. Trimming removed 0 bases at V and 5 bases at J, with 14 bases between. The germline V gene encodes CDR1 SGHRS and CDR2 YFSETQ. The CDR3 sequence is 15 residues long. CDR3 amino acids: CASSLAGGLETEAFF. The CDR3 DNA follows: TGCGCCAGCAGCTTGGCCGGCGGGTTGGAGACTGAAGCTTTCTTT.

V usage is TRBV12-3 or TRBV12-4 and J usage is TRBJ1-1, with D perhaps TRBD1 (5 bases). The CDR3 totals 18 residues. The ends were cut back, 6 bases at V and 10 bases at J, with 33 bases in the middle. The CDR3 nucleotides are TGTGCCAGCAGACCTCTACCGGGACGGATAGAATTAGGTGTGGTAGCTTTCTTT. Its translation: CASRPLPGRIELGVVAFF.

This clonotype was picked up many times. Written as DNA, the CDR3 is TGTGCCAGCGCCGCATACAATGAGCAGTTCTTC. It yields the protein CASAAYNEQFF. The chain couples TRBV2 to TRBJ2-1; D not resolved. The CDR3 is 11 amino acids. V lost 8 bases to trimming and J lost 4 bases, with 6 bases between them. The germline CDR1 and CDR2 sequences are SNHLY and FYNNEI.

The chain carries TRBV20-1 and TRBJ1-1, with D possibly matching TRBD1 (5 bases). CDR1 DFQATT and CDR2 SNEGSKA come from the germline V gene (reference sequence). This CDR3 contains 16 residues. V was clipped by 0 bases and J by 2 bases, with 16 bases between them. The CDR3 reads CSARDGRKGANTEAFF. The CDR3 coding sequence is TGCAGTGCTAGAGATGGGAGGAAAGGGGCAAACACTGAAGCTTTCTTT.

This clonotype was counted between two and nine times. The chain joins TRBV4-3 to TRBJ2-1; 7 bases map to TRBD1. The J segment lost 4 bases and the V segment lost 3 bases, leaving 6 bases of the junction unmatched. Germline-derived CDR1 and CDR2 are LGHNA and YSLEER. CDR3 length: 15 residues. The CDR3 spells CASSHRQGSYNEQFF. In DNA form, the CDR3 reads TGCGCCAGCAGCCACAGACAGGGCTCATACAATGAGCAGTTCTTC.

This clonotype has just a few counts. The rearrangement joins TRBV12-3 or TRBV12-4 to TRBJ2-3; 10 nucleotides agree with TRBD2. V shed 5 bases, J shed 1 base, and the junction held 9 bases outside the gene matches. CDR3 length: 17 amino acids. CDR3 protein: CASSPPPGTSGTDTQYF. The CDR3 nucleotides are TGTGCCAGCAGTCCCCCCCCTGGGACTAGCGGCACAGATACGCAGTATTTT.